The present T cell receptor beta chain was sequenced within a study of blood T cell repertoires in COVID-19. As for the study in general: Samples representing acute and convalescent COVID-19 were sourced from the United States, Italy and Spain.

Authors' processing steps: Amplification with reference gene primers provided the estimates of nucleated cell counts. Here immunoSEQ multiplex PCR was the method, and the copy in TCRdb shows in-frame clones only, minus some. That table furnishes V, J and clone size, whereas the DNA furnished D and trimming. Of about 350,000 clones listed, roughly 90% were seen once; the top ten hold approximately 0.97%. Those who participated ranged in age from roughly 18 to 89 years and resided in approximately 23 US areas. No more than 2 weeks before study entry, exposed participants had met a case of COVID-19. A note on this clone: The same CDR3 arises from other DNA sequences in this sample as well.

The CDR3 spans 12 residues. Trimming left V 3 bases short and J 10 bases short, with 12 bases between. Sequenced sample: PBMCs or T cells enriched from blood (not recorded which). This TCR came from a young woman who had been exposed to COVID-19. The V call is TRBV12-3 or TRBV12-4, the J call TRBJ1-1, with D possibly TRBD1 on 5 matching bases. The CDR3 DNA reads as TGTGCCAGCAGTTTGGGGCCCGCTGGAGCTTTCTTT. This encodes CASSLGPAGAFF.